The present T cell receptor beta chain was sequenced within a study of blood T cell repertoires in COVID-19. Study-wide background: Sources were T cells, B-cell-depleted T cells, or PBMCs; the material itself was cDNA or gDNA.

The V gene's germline CDR1 is LNHDA and CDR2 SQIVND (reference sequence). CDR3 length: 19 amino acids. Trimming removed 1 base from V and 2 bases from J; junction bases left unmatched: 14. Study processing details: Nucleated cell number was recorded as an estimate derived from reference gene primer amplification. Data came from immunoSEQ multiplex PCR; TCRdb stores just in-frame clones and leaves some out. That table is the source of V, J and clone size, and D and trimming were worked out from the DNA. The profile shows about 160,000 clones, about four fifths of them singletons. Resolution of symptoms, clearance, or two negative PCRs was present in recovered Cohort 3 donors.

Source material: PBMCs or T cells enriched from blood (not recorded which). This TCR was recovered from a woman in her sixties or seventies who had recovered from COVID-19. The V gene is TRBV19, the J gene TRBJ2-5; TRBD2 aligns across 9 bases. The DNA for the CDR3 is TGTGCCAGTAGTATAGCTCCCCCGGGCCTAGCGGGGCGTCAAGAGACCCAGTACTTC. Amino acids: CASSIAPPGLAGRQETQYF.